The clone carrying this T cell receptor beta chain was seen a handful of times. Antigen unknown. Germline loops: CDR1 KGHSH, CDR2 LQKENI. V trimming: 4 bases; J trimming: 2 bases; junction bases outside the gene matches: 1. The CDR3 length is 13 residues. Vbeta (60) and Jbeta (13) primers were used in the PCR. Using immunoSEQ multiplex PCR, the repertoire was profiled, and TCRdb retains in-frame clones only, with some absent. Of approximately 150,000 clones in the sample, 82% were seen once. The data were obtained in a study of cytomegalovirus exposure and HLA in healthy donors. Findings of the study overall: A highly shared variant cluster was judged a likely technical artifact. Most of the TCR beta V segments (in an earlier analysis) were productive either about 87% or about 30% of the time.

As for the donors, each was a healthy bone marrow donor. The source material was PBMCs. The chain has TRBV18 and TRBJ1-1; 7 bases are shared with TRBD1. The source is a male donor in good health and CMV-seronegative. CDR3 sequence reads: CASSRTGNTEAFF. CDR3 sequence (DNA): TGTGCCAGCTCACGGACAGGTAACACTGAAGCTTTCTTT.